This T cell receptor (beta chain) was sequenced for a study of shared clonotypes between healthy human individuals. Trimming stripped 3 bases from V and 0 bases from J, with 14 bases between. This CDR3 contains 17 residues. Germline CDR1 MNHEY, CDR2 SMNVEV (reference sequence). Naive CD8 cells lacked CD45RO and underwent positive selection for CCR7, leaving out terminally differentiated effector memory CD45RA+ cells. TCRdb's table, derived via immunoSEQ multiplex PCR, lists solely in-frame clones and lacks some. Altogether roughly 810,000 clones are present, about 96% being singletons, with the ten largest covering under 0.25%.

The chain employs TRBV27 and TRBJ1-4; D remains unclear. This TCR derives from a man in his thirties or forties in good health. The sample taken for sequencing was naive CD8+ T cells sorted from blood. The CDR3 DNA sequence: TGTGCCAGCAGTTTCGGCGTAAGGGCCGCAACTAATGAAAAACTGTTTTTT. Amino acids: CASSFGVRAATNEKLFF.